These 25 T cell receptor beta chains were sequenced from one sample in a study of cytomegalovirus exposure and HLA in healthy donors. The PCR made use of 60 Vbeta and 13 Jbeta primers. TCRdb keeps only in-frame clones here, not all; method: immunoSEQ multiplex PCR. This sample has 130,000 or so clones, with roughly 77% found just once. Material: PBMCs. All receptors come from a man in his thirties or forties in good health and CMV-seronegative.

The chain combines TRBV7-6 with TRBJ2-1; 7 bases line up with TRBD2. Germline CDR1 and CDR2: SGHVS and FNYEAQ. Trimming at V came to 2 bases and at J to 4 bases, leaving 5 bases not matched to a gene. CDR3 size: 15 residues. The CDR3 DNA reads TGTGCCAGCAGCTTAACGTCTAGCGGTTACAATGAGCAGTTCTTC. It is translated as CASSLTSSGYNEQFF.

The rearrangement joins TRBV28 to TRBJ1-5; D is unclear. The CDR3 is made up of 14 amino acids. V gave up 5 bases and J gave up 0 bases, with 8 bases separating them. From germline, CDR1 is MDHEN and CDR2 SYDVKM. DNA of the CDR3: TGTGCCAGCAGTCTAGAATATAGCAATCAGCCCCAGCATTTT. The encoded protein is CASSLEYSNQPQHF.

V usage is TRBV9 and J usage is TRBJ2-1; 7 bases are shared with TRBD2. This CDR3 is built from 14 residues. Trimming cost V 4 bases and J 4 bases; bases outside gene matches: 5. Germline V gene lookup returns CDR1 SGDLS and CDR2 YYNGEE. The CDR3 DNA reads as TGTGCCAGCAGCCAGACTAGCTCATACAATGAGCAGTTCTTC. Protein: CASSQTSSYNEQFF.

This clone was recorded only once. The rearrangement links TRBV5-1 to TRBJ2-3; 10 nucleotides align to TRBD2. V trimming: 4 bases; J trimming: 2 bases; junction bases outside the gene matches: 7. Looked up from germline, CDR1 is SGHRS and CDR2 is YFSETQ. The CDR3 consists of 16 residues. For the CDR3, the DNA is TGCGCCAGCAGCCTGCCAGCGGGAGGGTTCACAGATACGCAGTATTTT. Translated, it gives CASSLPAGGFTDTQYF.

J is TRBJ1-1 and V is TRBV10-1, with D tentatively TRBD1 (6 bases). Germline CDR1 WNHNN, CDR2 SYGVQD (reference sequence). Deletions cut 2 bases from V and 3 bases from J, with 7 bases between. The length of the CDR3 is 13 residues. The CDR3 DNA is TGCGCCAGCAGTGAGACAGGGTACACTGAAGCTTTCTTT. It codes for CASSETGYTEAFF.

The chain carries TRBV28 and TRBJ1-2; 7 bases match TRBD1. V trimming: 1 base; J trimming: 4 bases; junction bases outside the gene matches: 3. Looked up from germline, CDR1 is MDHEN and CDR2 is SYDVKM. The CDR3 consists of 14 residues. Here the CDR3 reads CASSLYRGPYGYTF. CDR3 sequence (DNA): TGTGCCAGCAGTTTATACAGGGGCCCCTATGGCTACACCTTC.

This rearrangement joins TRBV18 to TRBJ1-5, with a tentative D call TRBD1 (6 bases). Germline CDR1 KGHSH, CDR2 LQKENI. V was trimmed by 1 base and J by 5 bases, leaving 12 bases between them. The CDR3 runs to 15 residues. CDR3 nucleotides: TGTGCCAGCTCACCACGCCAGGGGATGGATCAGCCCCAGCATTTT. Translation: CASSPRQGMDQPQHF.

This clone was counted a few times. This chain joins TRBV5-4 and TRBJ1-1; no definite D call. Germline V gene sequence: CDR1 SGHNT, CDR2 YYREEE (reference sequence). The CDR3 sequence is 14 residues long. Trimming took off 2 bases at V and 0 bases at J, with 8 bases between the two ends. DNA for the CDR3: TGTGCCAGCAGCTTTAGCCTCATGAACACTGAAGCTTTCTTT. Translation: CASSFSLMNTEAFF.

CDR3 DNA sequence: TGCGCCAGCAGCACTGACCCGACTAGGGGTAAGACCCAGTACTTC. It codes for CASSTDPTRGKTQYF. The chain couples TRBV5-1 to TRBJ2-5, with D perhaps TRBD2 (6 bases). Germline V lookup: CDR1 SGHRS, CDR2 YFSETQ. CDR3 length equals 15 residues. V lost 4 bases and J lost 6, with 19 bases in between. Variable domain in full (rest from reference TRBV5-1 and TRBJ2-5): KAGVTQTPRYLIKTRGQQVTLSCSPISGHRSVSWYQQTPGQGLQFLFEYFSETQRNKGNFPGRFSGRQFSNSRSEMNVSTLELGDSALYLCASSTDPTRGKTQYFGPGTRLLVL.

The chain's CDR3 is CASVQREKAGELFF. The CDR3 DNA reads TGTGCCAGCGTCCAGCGGGAGAAAGCCGGGGAGCTGTTTTTT. The chain couples TRBV6-5 to TRBJ2-2; 8 bases are shared with TRBD2. V lost 8 bases to trimming and J lost 6 bases; unmatched junction nucleotides: 8. The CDR3 runs to 14 residues. The germline CDR1 and CDR2 sequences are MNHEY and SVGAGI.

The chain recombines TRBV5-4 with TRBJ2-7, with 7 bases fitting TRBD2. V shed 2 bases and J 3 bases; nucleotides not matched to a gene: 5. Germline V gives CDR1 SGHNT, CDR2 YYREEE (reference sequence). This CDR3 spans 14 amino acids. CDR3 nucleotide sequence: TGTGCCAGCAGCTTTCCGGGGACTAACTACGAGCAGTACTTC. Amino acids: CASSFPGTNYEQYF.

This chain uses TRBV10-3 with TRBJ2-7; tentative D call: TRBD2 (5 bases). The V and J ends lost 2 bases and 6 bases respectively, with 14 bases between them. The CDR3 consists of 14 residues. Germline values: CDR1 ENHRY, CDR2 SYGVKD. In DNA, the CDR3 is TGTGCCATCAGTGAGAGAGGCGGAGGTTTCGAGCAGTACTTC. Protein product: CAISERGGGFEQYF.

This chain joins TRBV10-3 and TRBJ1-1, with 8 bases aligning to TRBD1. In germline, CDR1 is ENHRY, CDR2 SYGVKD. The V and J ends lost 6 bases and 1 base, in that order; junction bases with no gene match: 7. CDR3 length: 15 residues. CDR3 DNA: TGTGCCATCAGGGCGGACAGGGAGGGGAACACTGAAGCTTTCTTT. Translating gives CAIRADREGNTEAFF.

V and J are TRBV6-5 and TRBJ1-2; D might be TRBD1 (6 bases). CDR1 is MNHEY, CDR2 SVGAGI, per germline. This CDR3 comprises 14 residues. Trimming pared 0 bases from V and 6 bases from J, leaving 11 bases between. The CDR3 DNA reads TGTGCCAGCAGTTACTCGTTAGGGGGTAATGGCTACACCTTC. Protein sequence: CASSYSLGGNGYTF.

This clone was seen only a few times. This chain joins TRBV19 and TRBJ2-1, with TRBD1 matching over 10 bases. The germline V gene has CDR1 LNHDA and CDR2 SQIVND (reference sequence). The CDR3 runs to 21 residues. V lost 5 bases and J lost 4; bases outside the gene matches: 23. The CDR3 here is CASSLTGGSLWEPSLYNEQFF. The CDR3 DNA is TGTGCCAGTAGTTTGACAGGGGGCAGCTTGTGGGAGCCCTCCCTATACAATGAGCAGTTCTTC.

The V gene is TRBV5-1, the J gene TRBJ2-7, with D possibly matching TRBD2 (5 bases). From germline, CDR1 is SGHRS and CDR2 YFSETQ. V was shortened by 3 bases and J by 5 bases, with 15 bases between the two germline ends. The CDR3 runs 14 residues. The CDR3 DNA is TGCGCCAGCAGCTCGGGTGGGAGATGGGACGAGCAGTACTTC. It yields the protein CASSSGGRWDEQYF.

V is TRBV2 and J is TRBJ1-2, with D perhaps TRBD1 (6 bases). Trimming removed 7 bases at V and 5 bases at J, with 20 bases between. There are 15 residues in the CDR3. Germline V gives CDR1 SNHLY, CDR2 FYNNEI. The CDR3 region has the DNA TGTGCCAGCACACGTGGGGGGGGCGGCGGTTATGGCTACACCTTC. It translates to CASTRGGGGGYGYTF.

This chain joins TRBV5-1 and TRBJ2-1, with 11 bases lining up with TRBD2. Losses at the gene ends were 0 bases for V and 4 bases for J; bases not matched to a gene: 3. CDR3 size: 16 residues. Germline CDR1 is SGHRS and CDR2 is YFSETQ. CDR3 DNA sequence: TGCGCCAGCAGCTTGGGGGCTAGCGGGGGGTACAATGAGCAGTTCTTC. Translating gives CASSLGASGGYNEQFF. Filled out from reference TRBV5-1 and TRBJ2-1, the complete variable domain reads KAGVTQTPRYLIKTRGQQVTLSCSPISGHRSVSWYQQTPGQGLQFLFEYFSETQRNKGNFPGRFSGRQFSNSRSEMNVSTLELGDSALYLCASSLGASGGYNEQFFGPGTRLTVL.

The rearrangement joins TRBV30 to TRBJ2-3; D perhaps matches TRBD1 (5 bases). The germline V and J ends were trimmed by 3 bases and 6 bases, with 10 bases remaining between them. Germline CDR1 and CDR2: GTSNPN and SVGIG (reference sequence). This CDR3 is 12 amino acids long. The CDR3 DNA sequence: TGTGCCTGGAGCAGGGCCCGGGATACGCAGTATTTT. Its translation: CAWSRARDTQYF.

The chain combines TRBV5-4 with TRBJ2-1, with a tentative D call TRBD1 (6 bases). Trimming shortened V by 3 bases and J by 4 bases, and 14 bases separated the two germline ends. The CDR3 contains 15 residues. Germline lookup yields CDR1 SGHNT and CDR2 YYREEE (reference sequence). In DNA form, the CDR3 reads TGTGCCAGCAGCTCCCCAGGGGCGATTTACAATGAGCAGTTCTTC. Translating it yields CASSSPGAIYNEQFF.

The chain joins TRBV7-9 to TRBJ2-5; 7 bases are a match to TRBD1. Germline loops: CDR1 SEHNR, CDR2 FQNEAQ (reference sequence). This CDR3 contains 17 residues. Germline trimming cut 4 bases from V and 1 base from J; bases unmatched to any gene: 12. The chain's CDR3 is CASSSTYYGTVQETQYF. For the CDR3, the DNA is TGTGCCAGCAGCTCTACATATTACGGGACAGTCCAAGAGACCCAGTACTTC.

V gene TRBV5-1 combines with J gene TRBJ2-7; 8 bases align to TRBD1. Germline V lookup: CDR1 SGHRS, CDR2 YFSETQ. Germline trimming cut 0 bases from V and 4 bases from J; bases unmatched to any gene: 12. The CDR3 has 17 residues. The CDR3 here is CASSLDPWAGGDYEQYF. CDR3 DNA: TGCGCCAGCAGCTTGGATCCCTGGGCAGGGGGCGATTACGAGCAGTACTTC.

A single count supports this clone. As DNA, the CDR3 is TGTGCCAGCTCAGGATCAGGGGGACCTAGCACAGATACGCAGTATTTT. It encodes CASSGSGGPSTDTQYF. This sequence joins TRBV18 and TRBJ2-3; TRBD1 aligns across 7 bases. Germline-derived CDR1 and CDR2 are KGHSH and LQKENI. The CDR3 spans 16 residues. V lost 5 bases to trimming and J lost 0 bases; unmatched junction nucleotides: 8.

This clone occurred a few times. The genes are TRBV18 and TRBJ2-5; 9 positions agree with TRBD1. CDR1 is KGHSH and CDR2 is LQKENI in the germline V gene. Trimming removed 3 bases from V and 2 bases from J; junction bases left unmatched: 4. The CDR3 extends over 15 amino acids. CDR3 in amino acids: CASSPGDREQETQYF. CDR3 nucleotide sequence: TGTGCCAGCTCACCGGGGGACAGGGAGCAAGAGACCCAGTACTTC.

In this sample, this clone turned up a few times. This chain joins TRBV14 and TRBJ1-2; D possibly corresponds to TRBD1 (5 bases). Looked up from germline, CDR1 is SGHDN and CDR2 is FVKESK. This CDR3 region has 13 residues. V gave up 4 bases and J gave up 6 bases, with 12 bases separating them. The chain's CDR3 is CASSRPGVHGYTF. The CDR3 nucleotides are TGTGCCAGCAGCCGGCCGGGGGTCCATGGCTACACCTTC.